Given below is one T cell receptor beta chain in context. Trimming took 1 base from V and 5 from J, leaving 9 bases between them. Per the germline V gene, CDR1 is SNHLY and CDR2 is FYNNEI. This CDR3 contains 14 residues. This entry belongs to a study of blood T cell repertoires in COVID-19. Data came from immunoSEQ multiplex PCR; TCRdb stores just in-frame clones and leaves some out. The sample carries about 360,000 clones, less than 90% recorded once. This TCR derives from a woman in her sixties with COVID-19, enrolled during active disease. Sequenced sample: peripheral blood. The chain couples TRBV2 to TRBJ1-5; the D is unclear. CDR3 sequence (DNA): TGTGCCAGCAGTGAAGAGGAGGGTTATCAGCCCCAGCATTTT. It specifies CASSEEEGYQPQHF. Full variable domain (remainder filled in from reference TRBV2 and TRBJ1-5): EPEVTQTPSHQVTQMGQEVILRCVPISNHLYFYWYRQILGQKVEFLVSFYNNEISEKSEIFDDQFSVERPDGSNFTLKIRSTKLEDSAMYFCASSEEEGYQPQHFGDGTRLSIL.